The 12 T cell receptor beta chains given below trace back to one sample, sequenced in a study of blood T cell repertoires in COVID-19. TCRdb's copy holds only in-frame clones and misses some; the assay was immunoSEQ multiplex PCR. The sample has under 30,000 clones, around 83% seen once. The material sequenced was peripheral blood. The receptors were gathered from a human donor in a cohort sampled during active COVID-19.

The chain combines TRBV9 with TRBJ2-1; 7 positions agree with TRBD1. The germline CDR1 and CDR2 sequences are SGDLS and YYNGEE. The junction had 4 bases not matched to a gene; V was cut back by 0 bases and J by 4 bases. The CDR3 is 15 residues long. The CDR3 region is CASSVAGQPYNEQFF. The CDR3 DNA reads TGTGCCAGCAGCGTAGCGGGACAGCCTTACAATGAGCAGTTCTTC.

The chain couples TRBV5-1 to TRBJ2-1; 7 positions match TRBD2. The CDR3 has 16 amino acids. Looked up from germline, CDR1 is SGHRS and CDR2 is YFSETQ. With V trimmed by 3 bases and J by 4 bases, 10 bases remained unmatched. The CDR3 region has the DNA TGCGCCAGCAGCTGGGGGATTAGCGGGCCGTACAATGAGCAGTTCTTC. Protein product: CASSWGISGPYNEQFF.

This chain links TRBV29-1 with TRBJ1-2, with 8 nucleotides matching TRBD1. This CDR3 spans 12 amino acids. Germline-derived CDR1 and CDR2 are SQVTM and ANQGSEA. The V gene end was trimmed by 7 bases and the J gene end by 7 bases; junction bases not matched to a gene: 8. The CDR3 bases are TGCAGCGCCATGGACAGGGTCGGTGGCTACACCTTC. Translated, it gives CSAMDRVGGYTF.

This clone came up once. V gene TRBV6-1 combines with J gene TRBJ1-3, with unresolved D. Germline V CDR1 and CDR2: MNHNS, SASEGT. V lost 0 bases to trimming and J lost 0 bases, with 12 bases between them. The CDR3 loop spans 17 amino acids. For the CDR3, the DNA is TGTGCCAGCAGTGAAGCGCACGGAGGAAGCTCTGGAAACACCATATATTTT. Translating it yields CASSEAHGGSSGNTIYF.

The chain recombines TRBV6-5 with TRBJ2-2, with a possible D match to TRBD1 (6 bases). V was trimmed by 6 bases and J by 5 bases, leaving 10 bases between them. CDR1 is MNHEY and CDR2 is SVGAGI in the germline V gene. This CDR3 is built from 13 residues. CDR3 DNA sequence: TGTGCCAGCAGCACAGGGAGAACCGGGGAGCTGTTTTTT. Protein: CASSTGRTGELFF.

J is TRBJ1-2 and V is TRBV7-9; D perhaps matches TRBD1 (6 bases). The V end was cut by 5 bases, the J end by 3 bases, with 10 bases between. Per the germline V gene, CDR1 is SEHNR and CDR2 is FQNEAQ (reference sequence). The length of the CDR3 is 13 residues. In DNA, the CDR3 is TGTGCCAGCAGCCCGGACAGATACTATGGCTACACCTTC. It yields the protein CASSPDRYYGYTF.

The chain joins TRBV18 to TRBJ2-5, with 9 bases that match TRBD1. Germline lookup yields CDR1 KGHSH and CDR2 LQKENI. CDR3 length equals 17 residues. V was clipped by 1 base and J by 4 bases; unmatched bases: 10. The CDR3 nucleotides are TGTGCCAGCTCACCACTGTCTGACAGGGGGTCGGGAGAGACCCAGTACTTC. This translates into CASSPLSDRGSGETQYF.

The gene calls are TRBV24-1 and TRBJ2-1; D unresolved. CDR3 size: 12 residues. The V end was cut by 1 base, the J end by 12 bases, with 9 bases between. The germline CDR1 and CDR2 sequences are KGHDR and SFDVKD. The CDR3 DNA sequence: TGTGCCACCAGTGATTTAATGTCGGGGCAGTTCTTC. Its translation is CATSDLMSGQFF.

J is TRBJ2-3 and V is TRBV2; tentatively, D is TRBD2 (5 bases). Trimming stripped 8 bases from V and 2 bases from J, with 14 bases between. This CDR3 comprises 14 residues. Germline V gene sequence: CDR1 SNHLY, CDR2 FYNNEI. Written as DNA, the CDR3 is TGTGCCAGCTGGGATGGGGAGATCACAGATACGCAGTATTTT. Amino acid sequence: CASWDGEITDTQYF.

DNA for the CDR3: TGTGCCAGCAGTTTCCCGGGAGGGCGAGGGGGGACCCAGTACTTC. It translates to CASSFPGGRGGTQYF. The V call is TRBV28, the J call TRBJ2-5, with 8 bases identical to TRBD2. Unmatched junction bases numbered 10, after V lost 3 bases and J lost 7 bases. Per germline, CDR1 MDHEN and CDR2 SYDVKM. The CDR3 extends over 15 amino acids.

This clone occurred a few times. J is TRBJ1-6 and V is TRBV5-6, with 11 nucleotides matching TRBD1. The CDR3 is 16 amino acids. V was clipped by 4 bases and J by 7 bases; unmatched bases: 7. From germline, CDR1 is SGHDT and CDR2 YYEEEE. The CDR3 nucleotides read TGTGCCAGCAGCCGAGGGACAGGGGGACGCAATTCACCCCTCCACTTT. It codes for CASSRGTGGRNSPLHF. Drawing the rest from reference TRBV5-6 and TRBJ1-6, the complete variable domain is DAGVTQSPTHLIKTRGQQVTLRCSPKSGHDTVSWYQQALGQGPQFIFQYYEEEERQRGNFPDRFSGHQFPNYSSELNVNALLLGDSALYLCASSRGTGGRNSPLHFGNGTRLTVT.

Written as DNA, the CDR3 is TGTGCCAGCAGCTTTTTGACAGGGGGTAATGAAAAACTGTTTTTT. The encoded protein is CASSFLTGGNEKLFF. The rearrangement links TRBV7-9 to TRBJ1-4; 9 bases agree with TRBD1. Trimming cost V 3 bases and J 4 bases; bases outside gene matches: 3. CDR3 length equals 15 residues. Germline assignment: CDR1 SEHNR and CDR2 FQNEAQ (reference sequence). The full variable domain, rest sourced from reference TRBV7-9 and TRBJ1-4, is DTGVSQNPRHKITKRGQNVTFRCDPISEHNRLYWYRQTLGQGPEFLTYFQNEAQLEKSRLLSDRFSAERPKGSFSTLEIQRTEQGDSAMYLCASSFLTGGNEKLFFGSGTQLSVL.